This T cell receptor beta chain stems from a study of CD8+ T cells in alopecia areata. Overall study results and limits: Tofacitinib significantly decreased scalp clonality and expanded CD8+ clones among top 100.

Concerning this clone: Its antigen remains unidentified.

Treatment of the sample: oral pan-JAK inhibitor, 5-10 mg twice daily. cDNA reverse transcribed from extracted RNA served as the sequencing template. TCRdb's copy holds only in-frame clones and misses some; the assay was immunoSEQ multiplex PCR. In the table there are 120,000 or so clones, around 63% of which are singletons. Germline V lookup: CDR1 MNHEY, CDR2 SMNVEV (reference sequence). This CDR3 is 14 amino acids long. Trimming took 6 bases from V and 3 from J; bases not matched to a gene: 5. This specimen was CD4+ T cells sorted from blood, taken at week 4, from a patient treated with tofacitinib. The sequence was collected from a human donor with alopecia areata. This chain uses TRBV27 with TRBJ2-7, with 10 bases fitting TRBD2. CDR3 in amino acids: CASRRAGGLYEQYF. The DNA for the CDR3 is TGTGCCAGCAGAAGAGCGGGAGGGCTCTACGAGCAGTACTTC.